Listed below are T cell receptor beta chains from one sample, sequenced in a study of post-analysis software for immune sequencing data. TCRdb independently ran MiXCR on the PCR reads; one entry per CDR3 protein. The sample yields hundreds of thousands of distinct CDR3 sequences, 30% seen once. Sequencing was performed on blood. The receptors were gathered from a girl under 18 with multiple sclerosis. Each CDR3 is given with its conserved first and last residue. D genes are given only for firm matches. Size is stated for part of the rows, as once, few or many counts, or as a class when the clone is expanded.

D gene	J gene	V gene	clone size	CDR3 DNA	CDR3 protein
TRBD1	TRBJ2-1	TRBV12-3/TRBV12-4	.	TGTGCCAGCAGGCGGACAGGGGGCGAATTTCAGCAGTTCTTC	CASRRTGGEFQQFF
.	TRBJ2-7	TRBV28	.	TGTGCCAGCACCCACGGCGGCGGGGAAACCTACGAGCAGTACTTC	CASTHGGGETYEQYF
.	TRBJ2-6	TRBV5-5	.	TGTGCCAGCAGCCCGGAAACGGGGACTGGGGCCAACGTCCTGACTTTC	CASSPETGTGANVLTF
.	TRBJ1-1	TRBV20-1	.	TGCAGTGCGGGGCTCACTGAAGCTTTCTTT	CSAGLTEAFF
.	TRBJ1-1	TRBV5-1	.	TGCGCCAACAGGTCGGGGACTGCGGGCACTGAAGCTTTCTTT	CANRSGTAGTEAFF
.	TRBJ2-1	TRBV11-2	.	TGTGCCAGCAGCTCGATCCCGAGAACAGGGAGTATCAATGAGCAGTTCTTC	CASSSIPRTGSINEQFF
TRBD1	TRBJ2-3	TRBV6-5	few	TGTGCCAGCAGTTCCCGACGACAGGGCGGTCTGTATTTT	CASSSRRQGGLYF
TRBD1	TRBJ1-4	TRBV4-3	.	TGCGCCAGCAGCCAAGATGGGACAGGGGTTGGAAAACTGTTTTTT	CASSQDGTGVGKLFF
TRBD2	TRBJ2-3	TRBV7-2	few	TGTGCCAGCAGCTTCGGACTAGTCTTCGGTGAGACGCAGTATTTT	CASSFGLVFGETQYF
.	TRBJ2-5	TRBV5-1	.	TGCGCCAGCAGCTTGGCCTTGGGGGTTGGAGAAGAGACCCAGTACTTC	CASSLALGVGEETQYF
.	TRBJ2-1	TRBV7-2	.	TGTGCCAGCAGCTTAGATTACACCACCACTCCGTTCTTC	CASSLDYTTTPFF
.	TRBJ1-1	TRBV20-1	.	TGCAGTGCTAGTGGGGTTTGGGAAACTGAAGCTTTCTTT	CSASGVWETEAFF
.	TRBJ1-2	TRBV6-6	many	TGTGCCAGCAGTTCGGACAGACTCACAACTAACTATGGCTACACCTTC	CASSSDRLTTNYGYTF
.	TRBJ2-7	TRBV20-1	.	TGCAGTGCTAGGGCGGAAGGGAGCTCCTGCAATGAGCAGTACTTC	CSARAEGSSCNEQYF
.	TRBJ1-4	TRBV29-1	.	TGCAGCGTCCTGGACCGACAGACAACTAATGAAAAACTGTTTTTT	CSVLDRQTTNEKLFF
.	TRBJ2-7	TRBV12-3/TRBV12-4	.	TGTGCCAGCAGTTTAGTCCGGGGCGACGAGCAGTACTTC	CASSLVRGDEQYF
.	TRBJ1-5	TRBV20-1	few	TGCAGTGCAGGGGGAGGAAACAATCAGCCCCAGCATTTT	CSAGGGNNQPQHF
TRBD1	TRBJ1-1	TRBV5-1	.	TGCGCCAGCAGCTCCAAGACAGGGGACACTGAAGCTTTCTTT	CASSSKTGDTEAFF
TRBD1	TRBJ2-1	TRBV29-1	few	TGCAGCGGAGGACAGGGGGCCCTTGGGGAGCAGTTCTTC	CSGGQGALGEQFF
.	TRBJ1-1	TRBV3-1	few	TGTGCCAGCAGCCAAGTTACCCCAATCCCCAACACTGAGGCTTTCTTT	CASSQVTPIPNTEAFF
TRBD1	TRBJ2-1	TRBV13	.	TGTTCCAGCACACGATCGGACAGGGGCGGCTCCTACAATGAGCAGTTCTTC	CSSTRSDRGGSYNEQFF
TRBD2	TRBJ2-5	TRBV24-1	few	TGTGCCACCAGTGACCCAGGACTAGCGGGGGTTCAAGAGACCCAGTACTTC	CATSDPGLAGVQETQYF
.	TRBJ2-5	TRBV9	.	TGTGCCAGCAGCCGGGGGACCCGCCGGGAGACCCAGTACTTC	CASSRGTRRETQYF
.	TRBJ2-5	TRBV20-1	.	TGCAGTGCTATAAGGGACCAAGAGACCCAGTACTTC	CSAIRDQETQYF
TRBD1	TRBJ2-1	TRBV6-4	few	TGTGCCAGCAGTGACTCGGTGACAGGGGGGGGCAATGAGCAGTTCTTC	CASSDSVTGGGNEQFF
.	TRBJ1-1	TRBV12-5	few	TGTGCTAGTGGTACCTCGGGACCGACGAACACTGAAGCTTTCTTT	CASGTSGPTNTEAFF
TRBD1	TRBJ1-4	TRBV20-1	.	TGCAGTGCTAACCGACAGGGTTCAAGAGAAAAACTGTTTTTT	CSANRQGSREKLFF
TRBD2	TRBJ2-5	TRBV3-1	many	TGTGCCAGCAGCCAATTCCGCGGGACTAGACGGTCGGAGACCCAGTACTTC	CASSQFRGTRRSETQYF
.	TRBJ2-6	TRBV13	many	TGTGCCAGCAGTGCTGGGTCTCCCGGGGCCAACGTCCTGACTTTC	CASSAGSPGANVLTF
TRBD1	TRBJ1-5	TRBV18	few	TGTGCCAGCTCACTCGGGACAGGGTACAATCAGCCCCAGCATTTT	CASSLGTGYNQPQHF
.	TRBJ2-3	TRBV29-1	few	TGCAGCGTCTCCCCCGAGGGAGTGGGTCCGCAGTATTTT	CSVSPEGVGPQYF
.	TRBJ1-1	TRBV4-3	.	TGCGCCAGCCGACCGAAAGGGCTGGGGAACACTGAAGCTTTCTTT	CASRPKGLGNTEAFF
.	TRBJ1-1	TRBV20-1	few	TGTAGTGCTAGTTACAGGAACACTGAAGCTTTCTTT	CSASYRNTEAFF
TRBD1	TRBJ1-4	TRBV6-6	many	TGTGCCAGCAGTTACCTCCCGGGACAGGTTAATGAAAAACTGTTTTTT	CASSYLPGQVNEKLFF
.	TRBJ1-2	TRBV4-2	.	TGTGCCAGCAGCCAAGATGGACCATCAGGCTACACCTTC	CASSQDGPSGYTF
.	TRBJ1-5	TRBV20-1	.	TGCAGTGCTATTAGTACCGCCAAACACAATCAGCCCCAGCATTTT	CSAISTAKHNQPQHF
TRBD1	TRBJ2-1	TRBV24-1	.	TGTGCCACCAGTAATTTACGGGACAGGATCAATGAGCAGTTCTTC	CATSNLRDRINEQFF
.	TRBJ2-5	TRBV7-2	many	TGTGCCAGCAGCAGGGCTCAAGAGACCCAGTACTTC	CASSRAQETQYF
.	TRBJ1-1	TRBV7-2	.	TGTGCCAGCAGCTTAGATTTATGGGGGCTGGGGACTGAAGCTTTCTTT	CASSLDLWGLGTEAFF
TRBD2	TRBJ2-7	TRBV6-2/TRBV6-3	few	TGTGCCAGCAGCCGACTAGCGGGAGCCTACGAGCAGTACTTC	CASSRLAGAYEQYF
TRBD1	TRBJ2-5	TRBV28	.	TGTGCCAGCACCTCCCGACAGGGGGCGTTGGAGGAGCAGTACTTC	CASTSRQGALEEQYF
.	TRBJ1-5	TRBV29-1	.	TGCAGCGTTGAAGAAGGGGATCAGCCCCAGCATTTT	CSVEEGDQPQHF
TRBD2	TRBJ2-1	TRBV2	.	TGTGCCAGCATGAAGACTAGCGGGACTGAGCAGTTCTTC	CASMKTSGTEQFF
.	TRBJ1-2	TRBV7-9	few	TGTGCCAGCGGTGGGACACTCGGCCTTGAGGGCTACACCTTC	CASGGTLGLEGYTF
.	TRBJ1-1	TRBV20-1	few	TGCAGTGCTGAAAACCAGGGACGGGAACACGAAGCTTTCTTT	CSAENQGREHEAFF
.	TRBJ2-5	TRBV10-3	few	TGTGCCATCAGTGAGGGGGTCCTGGGGGGCTTGGCGACCCAGTACTTC	CAISEGVLGGLATQYF
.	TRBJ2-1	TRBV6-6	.	TGTGCCAGCAGTTACAGGACCCACAATGAGCAGTTCTTC	CASSYRTHNEQFF
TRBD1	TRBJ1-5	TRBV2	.	TGTGCCAGCAGCGGGGACAGGAGGGATCAGCCCCAGCATTTT	CASSGDRRDQPQHF
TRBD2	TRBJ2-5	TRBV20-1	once	TGCAGTGCTAGTGAGGTAGCGGGGGCCTCCTACGGGCAGTACTTC	CSASEVAGASYGQYF
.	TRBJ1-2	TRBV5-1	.	TGCGCCAGCAGCCCCCCTCGGTCAGACAGCTATGGCTACACCTTC	CASSPPRSDSYGYTF
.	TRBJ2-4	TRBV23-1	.	TGCGCCAGCAGCCTCCGACTAGACATTCAGTACTTC	CASSLRLDIQYF
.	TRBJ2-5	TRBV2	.	TGTGCCAGCAGTGAAAGGACACCAGGGACCCAGTACTTC	CASSERTPGTQYF